This T cell receptor (beta chain) stems from a study of CD8+CD57+ T cells in acquired aplastic anemia. There are many counts of this clonotype. The V segment lost 4 bases and the J segment 4 bases; nucleotides outside the gene matches: 2. Germline assignment: CDR1 DFQATT and CDR2 SNEGSKA (reference sequence). This CDR3 is 12 amino acids long. Genomic DNA constituted the template upon which TCR beta VDJ and CDR3 profiling was performed. TCRdb re-called the reads with MiXCR, one entry per CDR3 protein. The table records some 410,000 distinct CDR3 sequences, 55% to 70% of them present only once. Sample: sorted CD4+, CD8+, or CD8+CD57+ T cells (not recorded which) from PBMCs. The chain couples TRBV20-1 to TRBJ2-7, with 9 bases matching TRBD2. The origin of this receptor is a human donor in good health, serving as a control. The CDR3: CSATSGVYEQYF. In DNA, the CDR3 is TGCAGTGCTACTAGCGGGGTATACGAGCAGTACTTC.